These 26 T cell receptor beta chains came from one sample sequenced in a study of shared clonotypes between healthy human individuals. Sequencing used immunoSEQ multiplex PCR; TCRdb keeps in-frame clones, though not all of them. The sample gives about 2.1 million clones, about 93% of which show up once; 1.5% to 2% is in the top ten. Positive CCR7 selection of CD45RO-negative cells yielded the naive CD8 cells, and terminally differentiated effector memory CD45RA+ cells were excluded. Sequenced input: naive CD8+ T cells from PBMCs. These TCRs come from a man aged 18 to 29 in good health. Some clones in this sample may be carry-over from other donors' samples.

The V call is TRBV27, the J call TRBJ2-2; no clear D gene. The CDR3 is 12 amino acids. From germline, CDR1 is MNHEY and CDR2 SMNVEV (reference sequence). V lost 6 bases and J 6 bases, leaving 8 bases between the germline ends. The CDR3 DNA reads TGTGCCAGCAGCTCTGACGCCGGGGAGCTGTTTTTT. This gives the protein CASSSDAGELFF.

The chain couples TRBV4-3 to TRBJ2-1; D is unresolved. The germline V gene has CDR1 LGHNA and CDR2 YSLEER. The CDR3 runs to 15 residues. V shed 0 bases and J shed 3 bases, with 9 bases lying between them. CDR3 nucleotides: TGCGCCAGCAGCCAAGATGGGCGGTTCTACAATGAGCAGTTCTTC. Its protein product is CASSQDGRFYNEQFF.

This clone was seen a single time. This rearrangement joins TRBV27 to TRBJ2-4; TRBD1 might be the D (5 bases). Germline V gene sequence: CDR1 MNHEY, CDR2 SMNVEV (reference sequence). This CDR3 contains 15 residues. The V end lost 3 bases, the J end lost 3 bases, and 12 bases lay between the germline ends. CDR3 sequence reads: CASSFAGWGKNIQYF. The CDR3 region has the DNA TGTGCCAGCAGTTTCGCAGGGTGGGGCAAAAACATTCAGTACTTC.

V usage is TRBV7-2 and J usage is TRBJ1-5, with D maybe TRBD1 (5 bases). Germline V gene lookup returns CDR1 SGHTA and CDR2 FQGNSA. Trimming removed 1 base at V and 0 bases at J, with 13 bases between. The CDR3 runs 17 residues. CDR3 in amino acids: CASSLDVFGHSNQPQHF. The CDR3 bases are TGTGCCAGCAGCTTAGATGTTTTTGGACATAGCAATCAGCCCCAGCATTTT.

This chain joins TRBV6-7 and TRBJ2-7; the D is unclear. TRBV6-7 is known as an ORF, though its function is uncertain. This CDR3 is built from 15 residues. Between the trimmed V and J ends, which lost 1 base and 5 bases, there was a span of 15 bases. The CDR3 loop reads CASSYFPPGTHEQYF. In DNA, the CDR3 is TGTGCCAGCAGTTACTTCCCCCCTGGAACCCACGAGCAGTACTTC.

The chain has TRBV4-1 and TRBJ2-7; D ambiguous. Trimming took off 0 bases at V and 7 bases at J, with 10 bases between the two ends. CDR1 is MGHRA, CDR2 YSYEKL, per germline. This CDR3 contains 13 residues. This CDR3 is CASSQEPPVEQYF. As DNA, the CDR3 is TGCGCCAGCAGCCAAGAACCACCCGTGGAGCAGTACTTC.

The CDR3, as DNA: TGTGCCAGCAGTTTCGACCCGCCCGGGGAGCTGTTTTTT. This encodes CASSFDPPGELFF. The genes are TRBV27 and TRBJ2-2, with D hard to call. V lost 3 bases, J lost 6 bases, and 8 bases lay in between. The CDR3 extends over 13 amino acids. Germline loops: CDR1 MNHEY, CDR2 SMNVEV (reference sequence).

This chain connects TRBV11-2 to TRBJ2-7, with D possibly TRBD1 on 5 matching bases. Trimming removed 6 bases at V and 5 bases at J, with 14 bases between. The CDR3 is made up of 13 amino acids. Germline loops: CDR1 SGHAT, CDR2 FQNNGV. Here the CDR3 DNA reads TGTGCCAGCAGTGACAGAAAACGCCACGAGCAGTACTTC. Its translation is CASSDRKRHEQYF.

The chain combines TRBV6-5 with TRBJ2-7; D might be TRBD2 (6 bases). Between the trimmed V and J ends, which lost 2 bases and 5 bases, there was a span of 13 bases. The CDR3 consists of 14 residues. CDR1 and CDR2 from the germline V gene are MNHEY and SVGAGI. This chain's CDR3 is CASSYDGEDDEQYF. CDR3 in DNA: TGTGCCAGCAGTTACGACGGGGAGGACGACGAGCAGTACTTC.

The V call is TRBV27, the J call TRBJ2-1, with TRBD2 matching 12 bases. The length of the CDR3 is 15 residues. The junction had 8 bases not matched to a gene; V was cut back by 5 bases and J by 9 bases. The germline gives CDR1 MNHEY, CDR2 SMNVEV (reference sequence). The CDR3 DNA follows: TGTGCCAGCAGTCTAGCGGGAGGGGGCTCCAGTGAGCAGTTCTTC. Translated, it gives CASSLAGGGSSEQFF.

As concerns this clone: Other DNA sequences within the sample encode an identical CDR3. The chain links TRBV6-5 to TRBJ2-7; TRBD2 aligns across 8 bases. With V trimmed by 4 bases and J by 2 bases, 4 bases remained unmatched. In germline, CDR1 is MNHEY, CDR2 SVGAGI. The CDR3 totals 14 residues. In DNA, the CDR3 is TGTGCCAGCAGTTCCCCGGGACTAGCCTACGAGCAGTACTTC. Protein: CASSSPGLAYEQYF.

The V gene is TRBV7-2, the J gene TRBJ2-7; tentatively, D is TRBD1 (6 bases). This CDR3 has 16 amino acids. Trimming took off 2 bases at V and 0 bases at J, with 14 bases between the two ends. Germline V gene data show CDR1 as SGHTA and CDR2 as FQGNSA. CDR3 residues: CASSLRSGVASYEQYF. The DNA for the CDR3 is TGTGCCAGCAGCTTAAGGTCAGGGGTTGCCTCCTACGAGCAGTACTTC.

The chain uses TRBV7-6 and TRBJ2-7; 7 bases map to TRBD1. The CDR3 has 15 residues. The junction had 7 bases not matched to a gene; V was cut back by 4 bases and J by 1 base. Germline-derived CDR1 and CDR2 are SGHVS and FNYEAQ. The CDR3 reads CASSSTSQGSYEQYF. CDR3 coding DNA: TGTGCCAGCAGCTCAACGTCACAGGGGTCCTACGAGCAGTACTTC. The whole variable domain, remainder taken from reference TRBV7-6 and TRBJ2-7, is GAGVSQSPRYKVTKRGQDVALRCDPISGHVSLYWYRQALGQGPEFLTYFNYEAQQDKSGLPNDRFSAERPEGSISTLTIQRTEQRDSAMYRCASSSTSQGSYEQYFGPGTRLTVT.

The chain uses TRBV4-1 and TRBJ2-5; 7 nucleotides agree with TRBD1. Germline V gives CDR1 MGHRA, CDR2 YSYEKL. CDR3 size: 17 residues. The trim removed 5 bases at V and 1 base at J, leaving 13 bases unmatched. CDR3 bases: TGCGCCAGCAGCAGAATCTCCGGGACAGCTATCCAAGAGACCCAGTACTTC. This codes for CASSRISGTAIQETQYF.

The chain couples TRBV5-5 to TRBJ2-6; the D is unclear. V lost 7 bases, J lost 0 bases, and 8 bases lay in between. The CDR3 is 14 amino acids. Germline-derived CDR1 and CDR2 are SGHKS and YYEKEE (reference sequence). CDR3 residues: CASSSVSGANVLTF. DNA for the CDR3: TGTGCCAGCTCTAGTGTCTCTGGGGCCAACGTCCTGACTTTC.

The chain carries TRBV18 and TRBJ2-2; no clear D. CDR3 length: 17 residues. Germline CDR1 and CDR2: KGHSH and LQKENI. Trimming shortened V by 6 bases and J by 0 bases, and 17 bases separated the two germline ends. CDR3 residues: CASSTTLMRTNTGELFF. In DNA form, the CDR3 reads TGTGCCAGCTCCACTACCCTCATGAGAACGAACACCGGGGAGCTGTTTTTT.

This chain joins TRBV27 and TRBJ2-7; D might be TRBD2 (6 bases). CDR1 MNHEY and CDR2 SMNVEV come from the germline V gene (reference sequence). V lost 6 bases and J 7 bases, leaving 25 bases between the germline ends. The CDR3 covers 16 residues. The CDR3 sequence: CASSQTSRGVEEEQYF. CDR3 DNA: TGTGCCAGCAGCCAAACCTCCCGCGGGGTAGAGGAGGAGCAGTACTTC.

The gene calls are TRBV29-1 and TRBJ1-2, with 9 bases that match TRBD1. Germline lookup yields CDR1 SQVTM and CDR2 ANQGSEA. With 6 bases clipped from V and 6 bases from J, the junction kept 8 bases outside the gene matches. The CDR3 is 13 residues long. The CDR3 loop is CSVEPRTGDGYTF. The CDR3 DNA reads TGCAGCGTAGAACCCAGGACAGGGGATGGCTACACCTTC. Combining the CDR3 with reference TRBV29-1 and TRBJ1-2 gives the whole variable domain SAVISQKPSRDICQRGTSLTIQCQVDSQVTMMFWYRQQPGQSLTLIATANQGSEATYESGFVIDKFPISRPNLTFSTLTVSNMSPEDSSIYLCSVEPRTGDGYTFGSGTRLTVV.

The J gene is TRBJ2-1, the V gene TRBV6-5; tentatively, D is TRBD2 (7 bases). Germline CDR1 MNHEY, CDR2 SVGAGI. Trimming left V 2 bases short and J 6 bases short, with 14 bases between. This CDR3 has 15 residues. The CDR3 loop reads CASSYVAGALNEQFF. The CDR3 DNA follows: TGTGCCAGCAGTTACGTGGCGGGGGCCCTCAATGAGCAGTTCTTC.

The CDR3 region has the DNA TGTGCCATCCGACTCAGGGGACAGAACACTGAAGCTTTCTTT. It encodes CAIRLRGQNTEAFF. The genes are TRBV10-3 and TRBJ1-1; TRBD1 is a possible D gene (6 bases). The CDR3 covers 14 residues. Trimming took 8 bases from V and 1 from J, leaving 14 bases between them. Germline lookup yields CDR1 ENHRY and CDR2 SYGVKD.

The V and J genes are TRBV7-6 and TRBJ2-7, with D hard to call. Trimming removed 1 base at V and 4 bases at J, with 23 bases between. Germline CDR1 reads SGHVS; CDR2 reads FNYEAQ. This CDR3 contains 18 residues. The CDR3 sequence: CASSLVPPFSVGMYEQYF. The CDR3 DNA reads as TGTGCCAGCAGCTTAGTCCCCCCCTTCTCGGTAGGGATGTACGAGCAGTACTTC.

This sequence joins TRBV27 and TRBJ2-7, with D possibly matching TRBD2 (6 bases). This CDR3 contains 14 residues. V lost 3 bases, J lost 0 bases, and 9 bases lay in between. Germline CDR1 is MNHEY and CDR2 is SMNVEV (reference sequence). This CDR3 is CASSFFGSSYEQYF. The CDR3 nucleotides are TGTGCCAGCAGTTTTTTCGGGAGCTCCTACGAGCAGTACTTC.

The V and J genes are TRBV7-3 and TRBJ2-5, with D maybe TRBD2 (5 bases). There are 15 residues in the CDR3. Germline V lookup: CDR1 SGHTA, CDR2 FQGTGA. V was pared by 5 bases and J by 5 bases, with 18 bases between. This CDR3 is CASSPVGIFGETQYF. CDR3 in DNA: TGTGCCAGCAGCCCCGTCGGGATATTTGGGGAGACCCAGTACTTC.

The V gene is TRBV21-1, the J gene TRBJ2-2. TRBV21-1 is termed a pseudogene. The CDR3 has 17 residues. The CDR3 sequence: CASSKVKDGQNTGELFF. CDR3 DNA: TGTGCCAGCAGCAAAGTAAAGGACGGCCAGAACACCGGGGAGCTGTTTTTT.

The V call is TRBV7-3, the J call TRBJ2-1; 9 bases agree with TRBD2. This CDR3 is built from 16 residues. From germline, CDR1 is SGHTA and CDR2 FQGTGA. Losses at the gene ends were 5 bases for V and 5 bases for J; bases not matched to a gene: 10. In DNA, the CDR3 is TGTGCCAGCAGCCCGGATGGGGCGGGAGGGAACAATGAGCAGTTCTTC. Translation: CASSPDGAGGNNEQFF.

The rearrangement uses TRBV19 and TRBJ2-5; maybe TRBD1 (6 bases). CDR1 and CDR2 from the germline V gene are LNHDA and SQIVND (reference sequence). Trimming removed 1 base from V and 1 base from J, with 10 bases in between. The CDR3 extends over 15 amino acids. In DNA form, the CDR3 reads TGTGCCAGTAGTATAGGATGGGACACCCAAGAGACCCAGTACTTC. Its translation is CASSIGWDTQETQYF.